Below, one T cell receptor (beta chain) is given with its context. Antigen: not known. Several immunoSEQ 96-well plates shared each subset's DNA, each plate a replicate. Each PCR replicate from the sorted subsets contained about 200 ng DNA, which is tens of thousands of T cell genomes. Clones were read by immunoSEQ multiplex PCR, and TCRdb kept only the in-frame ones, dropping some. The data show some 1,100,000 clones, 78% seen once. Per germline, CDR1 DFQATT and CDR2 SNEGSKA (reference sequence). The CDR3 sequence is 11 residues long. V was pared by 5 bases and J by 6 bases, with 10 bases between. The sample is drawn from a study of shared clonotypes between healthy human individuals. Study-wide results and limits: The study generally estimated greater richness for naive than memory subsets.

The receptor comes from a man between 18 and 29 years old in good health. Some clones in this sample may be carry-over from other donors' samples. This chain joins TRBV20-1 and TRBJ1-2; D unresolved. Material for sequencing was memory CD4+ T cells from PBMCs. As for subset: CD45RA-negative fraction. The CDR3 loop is CSAGWGNGYTF. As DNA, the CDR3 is TGCAGTGCTGGATGGGGAAATGGCTACACCTTC.